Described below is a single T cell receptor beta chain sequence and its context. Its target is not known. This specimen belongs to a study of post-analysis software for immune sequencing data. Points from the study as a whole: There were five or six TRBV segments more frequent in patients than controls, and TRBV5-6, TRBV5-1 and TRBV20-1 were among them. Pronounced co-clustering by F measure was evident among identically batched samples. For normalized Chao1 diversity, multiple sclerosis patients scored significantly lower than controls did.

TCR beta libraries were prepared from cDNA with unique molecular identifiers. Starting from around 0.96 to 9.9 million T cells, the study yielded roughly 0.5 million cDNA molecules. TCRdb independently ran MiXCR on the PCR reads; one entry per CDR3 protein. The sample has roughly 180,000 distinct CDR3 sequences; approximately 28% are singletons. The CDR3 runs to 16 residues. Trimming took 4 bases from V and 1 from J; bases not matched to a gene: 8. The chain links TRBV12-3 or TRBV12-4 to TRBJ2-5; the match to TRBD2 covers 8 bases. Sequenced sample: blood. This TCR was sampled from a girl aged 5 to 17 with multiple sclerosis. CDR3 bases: TGTGCCAGCAGTTCCTGGTTTAGCGGGACCCAAGAGACCCAGTACTTC. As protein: CASSSWFSGTQETQYF.